This passage covers 10 T cell receptor beta chains from one sample sequenced in a study of tumor and adjacent non-tumor tissue in lung cancer. No cell sorting was done before RNA was extracted from the tissue. This non-tumor lung sample came from over 3 cm beyond the tumor edge. Three rounds of nested PCR, following a modified ARM-PCR protocol, produced the TCRbeta library. Using its own MiXCR run on the multiplex PCR reads, TCRdb lists one record per CDR3 protein. The table includes some 100,000 distinct CDR3 sequences, 75% to 85% detected once. Sequencing was done on a sample of distant non-tumor lung tissue. Receptors were obtained from a man between 60 and 70 years old with small cell lung cancer.

To note about this clonotype: Relative to the germline gene, one junction end is altered; a read error may explain this. This chain uses TRBV6-2 or TRBV6-3 with TRBJ2-7, with a tentative D call TRBD2 (6 bases). The CDR3 is 14 residues long. Per germline, CDR1 MNHEY and CDR2 SVGEGT. CDR3 DNA: TGTGCCAGCAAGATATCGGGAGCCCCCATGGAGCAGCACTTC. This gives the protein CASKISGAPMEQHF.

Note on this clonotype: The junction departs from the called germline gene at one end, perhaps through a read error. V usage is TRBV12-3 or TRBV12-4 and J usage is TRBJ2-5; a possible D gene is TRBD2 (6 bases). This CDR3 is 15 amino acids long. The CDR3 region is CAGSTSSGAMETQYF. The CDR3 DNA is TGTGCCGGCAGTACGAGTAGCGGCGCGATGGAGACCCAGTACTTC.

Relative to its sample, this clonotype is medium-sized (0.01 to 0.1%). The CDR3 nucleotides are TGCAGCGTTGTAATCAGCAGCGTTGGCAATGAGCAGTTCTTC. Translated: CSVVISSVGNEQFF. The V call is TRBV29-1, the J call TRBJ2-1; no clear D gene. The CDR3 extends over 14 amino acids. The ends were cut back, 4 bases at V and 6 bases at J, with 16 bases in the middle. CDR1 and CDR2 (germline): SQVTM, ANQGSEA.

Turning to this clonotype: Germline is not matched at one junction end, which may reflect a read error. The CDR3 bases are TGTGCCAACAGCCGAAGACAGGGGGCCCGAATTGAAGCTTTCTTT. This translates into CANSRRQGARIEAFF. V usage is TRBV11-2 and J usage is TRBJ1-1; TRBD1 matches 10 bases. This CDR3 spans 15 amino acids. CDR1 is SGHAT and CDR2 is FQNNGV in the germline V gene.

As concerns this clonotype: This is likely a read error, given that the CDR3 carries no conserved phenylalanine or tryptophan at its end. DNA of the CDR3: TGCGCCAGCAGCTTGGAGGCCGGAGTGGGGGAGACCCAGTACATC. It specifies CASSLEAGVGETQYI. The chain links TRBV5-4 to TRBJ2-5; perhaps TRBD2 as D (5 bases). There are 15 residues in the CDR3. Germline values: CDR1 SGHNT, CDR2 YYREEE (reference sequence).

As for this clonotype: A junction boundary mismatches the germline segment, possibly from a read error. The chain carries TRBV20-1 and TRBJ1-5, with 7 bases aligning to TRBD1. CDR1 DFQATT and CDR2 SNEGSKA come from the germline V gene (reference sequence). The CDR3 loop spans 13 amino acids. CDR3 in amino acids: CSARDGTARPQPF. CDR3 in DNA: TGCAGTGCTAGAGACGGGACAGCTCGGCCCCAGCCTTTT.

For this clonotype: A junction boundary mismatches the germline segment, possibly from a read error. The chain recombines TRBV4-2 with TRBJ2-7; TRBD1 aligns across 7 bases. Germline V gene sequence: CDR1 LGHNA, CDR2 YNFKEQ. The CDR3 consists of 15 residues. CDR3 in DNA: TGTGCCGGCAGCCAAGAGAGGGACAGCTCCTATGAGCAGTACTTC. This codes for CAGSQERDSSYEQYF.

Points on this clonotype: The junction and the germline gene differ at one end; a read error may be behind it. The chain has TRBV6-1 and TRBJ2-1; D not resolved. The length of the CDR3 is 16 residues. In germline, CDR1 is MNHNS, CDR2 SASEGT. CDR3 coding DNA: TGTGCTAGCAGTGAAGTCCCCGGATCCACCTACAATGAGCAGTTCTTC. Its protein is CASSEVPGSTYNEQFF.

This clonotype was counted a few times. A much larger clone sits a single nucleotide away, making a read error possible. V gene TRBV11-2 combines with J gene TRBJ1-6; 7 bases fit TRBD1. This CDR3 is 15 amino acids long. Germline V gene lookup returns CDR1 SGHAT and CDR2 FQNNGV. CDR3 protein: CSSGLTPGQNSPLHF. CDR3 nucleotides: TGTTCCAGCGGCTTGACTCCGGGACAGAATTCACCCCTCCACTTT.

This clonotype was picked up a small number of times. Being one base from a much bigger clone, this may be a read error. V usage is TRBV7-9 and J usage is TRBJ2-5; D uncertain. The CDR3 covers 13 residues. Germline-derived CDR1 and CDR2 are SEHNR and FQNEAQ (reference sequence). DNA of the CDR3: TGTGCCAGCAGCTCCCCTGGTCAAGAGACCCAGAACTTC. This encodes CASSSPGQETQNF.